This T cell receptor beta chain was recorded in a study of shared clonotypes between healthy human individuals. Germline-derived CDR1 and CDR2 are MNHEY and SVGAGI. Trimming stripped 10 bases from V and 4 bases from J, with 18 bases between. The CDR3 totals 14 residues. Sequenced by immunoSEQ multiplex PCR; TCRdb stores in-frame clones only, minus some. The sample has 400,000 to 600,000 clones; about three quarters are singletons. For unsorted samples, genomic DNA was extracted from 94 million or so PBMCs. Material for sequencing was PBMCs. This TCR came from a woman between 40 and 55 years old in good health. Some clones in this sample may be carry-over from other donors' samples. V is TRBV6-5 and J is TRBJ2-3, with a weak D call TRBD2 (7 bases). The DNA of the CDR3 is TGTGCCACTCTTAGGGGGGGGCGCCCAGATACGCAGTATTTT. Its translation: CATLRGGRPDTQYF.